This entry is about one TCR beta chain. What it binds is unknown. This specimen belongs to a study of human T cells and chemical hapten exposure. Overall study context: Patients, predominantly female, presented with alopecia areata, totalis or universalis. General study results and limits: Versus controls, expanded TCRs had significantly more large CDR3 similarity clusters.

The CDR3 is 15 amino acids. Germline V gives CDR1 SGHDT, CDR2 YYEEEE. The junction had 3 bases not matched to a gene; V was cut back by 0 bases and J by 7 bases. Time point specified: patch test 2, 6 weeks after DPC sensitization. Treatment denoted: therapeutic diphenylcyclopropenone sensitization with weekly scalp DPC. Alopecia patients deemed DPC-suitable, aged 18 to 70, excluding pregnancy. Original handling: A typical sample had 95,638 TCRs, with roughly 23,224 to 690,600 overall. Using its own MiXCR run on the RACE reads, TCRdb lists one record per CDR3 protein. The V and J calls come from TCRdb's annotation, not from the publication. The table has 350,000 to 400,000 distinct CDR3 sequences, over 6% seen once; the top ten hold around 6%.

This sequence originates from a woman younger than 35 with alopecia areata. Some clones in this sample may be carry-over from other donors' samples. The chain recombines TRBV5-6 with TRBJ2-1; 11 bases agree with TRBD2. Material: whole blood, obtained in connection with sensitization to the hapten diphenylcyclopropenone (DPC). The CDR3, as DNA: TGTGCCAGCAGCTTGGAACTAGCGGGGGTAAATGAGCAGTTCTTC. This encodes CASSLELAGVNEQFF.